This TCR beta chain emerged from a study of blood T cell repertoires in COVID-19. Background on the study: PBMCs, B-cell-depleted T cells, or T cells provided the cDNA or gDNA that made up the material.

This table comes from immunoSEQ multiplex PCR, and its TCRdb copy is limited to in-frame clones, with some not included. This table has more than 25,000 clones, over 70% appearing once. Per germline, CDR1 MGHRA and CDR2 YSYEKL. The ends lost 4 bases at V and 3 bases at J; junction bases unmatched: 5. The CDR3 contains 15 residues. Sequenced: peripheral blood. The chain links TRBV4-1 to TRBJ2-7; 11 nucleotides agree with TRBD1. This clonotype was sampled from a man aged 45-65 years with active or convalescent COVID-19. The CDR3 DNA sequence: TGCGCCAGCAGCCGGGACAGGGGGTCGTTCTACGAGCAGTACTTC. This translates into CASSRDRGSFYEQYF.